These T cell receptor beta chains were read from a single sample in a study of shared clonotypes between healthy human individuals. Produced via immunoSEQ multiplex PCR; TCRdb's table is partial and in-frame only. The table includes a few million clones, approximately 93% detected once. Sequencing input: naive CD4+ T cells from PBMCs. The receptors were sampled from a man between 18 and 35 years old in good health. Some clones in this sample may be carry-over from other donors' samples. CDR3s include the opening cysteine and the closing phenylalanine or tryptophan. The order of the fields is CDR3 length, J gene, V gene, CDR3 protein.

length: 13
J: TRBJ2-7
V: TRBV28
CDR3: CASSFLAPYEQYF

length: 15
J: TRBJ2-5
V: TRBV5-4
CDR3: CASSDRRGAGETQYF

length: 12
J: TRBJ2-7
V: TRBV28
CDR3: CASRSDVREQYF

length: 14
J: TRBJ1-4
V: TRBV7-2
CDR3: CASSPDRWGEKLFF

length: 15
J: TRBJ1-2
V: TRBV11-2
CDR3: CASSPVIYLGDGYTF

length: 16
J: TRBJ2-7
V: TRBV28
CDR3: CASSLISVGRTYEQYF

length: 16
J: TRBJ1-2
V: TRBV11-2
CDR3: CASSLVQGGGNYGYTF

length: 16
J: TRBJ1-5
V: TRBV10-1
CDR3: CASYPARQGGRRPQHF

length: 14
J: TRBJ2-3
V: TRBV7-3
CDR3: CASSPPGSPDTQYF

length: 13
J: TRBJ1-1
V: TRBV18
CDR3: CASSPQAATEAFF

length: 16
J: TRBJ2-1
V: TRBV11-2
CDR3: CASSALALAGGSEQFF

length: 17
J: TRBJ1-2
V: TRBV11-2
CDR3: CASSSTRGAGPSYGYTF

length: 15
J: TRBJ2-1
V: TRBV18
CDR3: CASSHKTGGQGEQFF

length: 15
J: TRBJ1-1
V: TRBV29-1
CDR3: CSVETPRTANTEAFF

length: 11
J: TRBJ2-3
V: TRBV20-1
CDR3: CSVPLTDTQYF

length: 13
J: TRBJ2-1
V: TRBV10-1
CDR3: CASPPTGRNEQFF